This T cell receptor beta chain was obtained from a study of beta chain features in type 1 diabetes. Study results and caveats: In every one of the four CD4+ subsets, TCRB CDR3s were moderately but significantly shorter in Type 1 diabetes patients.

Every bit of the isolated RNA underwent reverse transcription, so sequencing read expressed TCRB transcripts. Only in-frame clones appear in the TCRdb table, and some are missing; sequencing was by immunoSEQ multiplex PCR. Among some 370,000 clones listed, 8.5% to 10% were seen once. This CDR3 spans 16 amino acids. CDR1 is SGHVS, CDR2 FNYEAQ, per germline. V shed 4 bases and J 3 bases; nucleotides not matched to a gene: 11. With regard to this clone: The antigen remains undetermined.

The sample consisted of central memory CD4+ T cells from blood. The clonotype was recovered from a man between 25 and 39 years old with type 1 diabetes. The chain couples TRBV7-6 to TRBJ2-7; 8 nucleotides match TRBD2. The CDR3 DNA sequence: TGTGCCAGCAGCTCGGGGGGGACGGGAGGTATCTACGAGCAGTACTTC. Translation: CASSSGGTGGIYEQYF.